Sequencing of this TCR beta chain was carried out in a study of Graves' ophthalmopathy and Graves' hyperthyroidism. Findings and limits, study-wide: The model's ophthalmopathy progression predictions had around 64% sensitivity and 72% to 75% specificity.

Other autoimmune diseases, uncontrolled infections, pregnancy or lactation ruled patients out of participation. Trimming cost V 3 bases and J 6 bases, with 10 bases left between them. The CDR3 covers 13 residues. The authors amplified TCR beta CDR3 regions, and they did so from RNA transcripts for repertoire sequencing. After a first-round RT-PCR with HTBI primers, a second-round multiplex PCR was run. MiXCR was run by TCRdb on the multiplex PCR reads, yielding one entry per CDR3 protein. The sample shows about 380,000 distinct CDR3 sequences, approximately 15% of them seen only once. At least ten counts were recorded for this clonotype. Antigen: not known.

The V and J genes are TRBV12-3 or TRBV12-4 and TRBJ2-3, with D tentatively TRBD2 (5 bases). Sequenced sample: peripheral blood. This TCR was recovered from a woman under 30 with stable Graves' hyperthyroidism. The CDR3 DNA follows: TGTGCCAGCAGTTTCCGAGGGTGGGATACGCAGTATTTT. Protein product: CASSFRGWDTQYF.